A selection of T cell receptor beta chains follows, all from one sample in a study of post-analysis software for immune sequencing data. MiXCR, run by TCRdb on the PCR reads, gives a single entry per CDR3 protein. The table records roughly 600,000 distinct CDR3 sequences, about 40% of them present only once. The sample comprised blood. The receptors shown here come from a girl aged 10-17 years with multiple sclerosis. Each CDR3 is given with its conserved first and last residue. The D gene is left open where the match is weak.

V gene	D gene	CDR3 protein
TRBV12-3/TRBV12-4	NA	CASSLADRDQLQHF
TRBV10-3	TRBD1	CAISGTGRGDTEAFF
TRBV6-1	TRBD2	CASRIAGDLYNEQFF
TRBV7-2	TRBD2	CASSLGAGASGGRYNEQFF
TRBV5-1	NA	CASSYDLGDGREQYF
TRBV7-2	TRBD1	CASSVGTGFGTQYF
TRBV12-3/TRBV12-4	NA	CASSLSGERETQYF
TRBV7-2	TRBD2	CASTETSRSGNEQFF
TRBV7-3	NA	CASSYKGGQTQYF
TRBV12-3/TRBV12-4	NA	CASSPHRPPQFF
TRBV29-1	NA	CSVEDLEGRSGELFF
TRBV7-9	NA	CASSPNRQLFF
TRBV9	NA	CASSVDGTRSKGNIQYF
TRBV7-2	TRBD1	CASSDAGGGRAFF
TRBV11-2	NA	CASSRDFVREQYF
TRBV20-1	TRBD1	CSARGQAGETQYF